This is a list of T cell receptor beta chains from one sample in a study of T cell responses to AZD1222 COVID-19 vaccine. Some clones are missing from TCRdb's copy, which holds only in-frame ones; the method was immunoSEQ multiplex PCR. The table shows tens of thousands of clones, with 89% occurring only once. The source material was peripheral blood, sampled on day 0 of AZD1222 vaccination. Source of these receptors: an adult in good health. Both conserved end residues are part of each CDR3. Fields, in order: clone size, V gene, D gene, J gene, CDR3 DNA, CDR3 protein. The D gene is left open where the match is weak. Size tells how often a clone was seen (once, few, many) or the class of an expanded clone, and some rows leave it out.

.	TRBV5-6	TRBD1	TRBJ1-6	TGTGCCAGCAGCTGGGGACAGGGGGTGGAGGCCCTCCACTTT	CASSWGQGVEALHF
.	TRBV27	TRBD1	TRBJ2-7	TGTGCCAGCAGTTCTACCGGGACAGGAAGCTACGAGCAGTACTTC	CASSSTGTGSYEQYF
.	TRBV9	TRBD2	TRBJ2-3	TGTGCCAGCAGCACCTCGGGAGGGGGTGGGACAGATACGCAGTATTTT	CASSTSGGGGTDTQYF
.	TRBV7-9	.	TRBJ1-2	TGTGCCAGCAGCTTATCCCGCACGAGCGGCTACACCTTC	CASSLSRTSGYTF
.	TRBV5-8	TRBD2	TRBJ2-7	TGTGCCAGCAGCCCACGATTGGGGAGGGCTGGCCACGAGCAGTACTTC	CASSPRLGRAGHEQYF
.	TRBV5-4	.	TRBJ1-4	TGTGCCAGCAGCTTGCGGGGCGGTTTCCCAAATTGGAGTAATGAAAAACTGTTTTTT	CASSLRGGFPNWSNEKLFF
.	TRBV7-8	.	TRBJ2-5	TGTGCCAGCAGCTTAAGAGGGGAGACCCAGTACTTC	CASSLRGETQYF
.	TRBV12-3/TRBV12-4	.	TRBJ1-3	TGTGCCAGCAGACAAACCACTGGAAACACCATATATTTT	CASRQTTGNTIYF
many	TRBV19	TRBD2	TRBJ2-7	TGTGCCAGTAGTGAGCGGGAGAGCTCCTACGAGCAGTACTTC	CASSERESSYEQYF
.	TRBV5-4	.	TRBJ1-1	TGTGCCAGCAGCTTGGACAGCACTGAAGCTTTCTTT	CASSLDSTEAFF
once	TRBV5-6	.	TRBJ1-4	TGTGCCAGCACCAGAGAGGGAGGAGAAAAACTGTTTTTT	CASTREGGEKLFF
.	TRBV9	.	TRBJ2-7	TGTGCCAGCAGCGTAGAGGCTAACTCCTACGAGCAGTACTTC	CASSVEANSYEQYF
.	TRBV7-3	.	TRBJ1-6	TGTGCCAGCAGCTTAACCTGGGATTGGTATAATTCACCCCTCCACTTT	CASSLTWDWYNSPLHF
once	TRBV12-3/TRBV12-4	.	TRBJ2-3	TGTGCCAGCAGTTCTGGTGGGAATACGCAGTATTTT	CASSSGGNTQYF
.	TRBV19	TRBD1	TRBJ2-3	TGTGCCAGTAGTGTAGCAGGGGGCGTTTTTACAGATACGCAGTATTTT	CASSVAGGVFTDTQYF
few	TRBV5-1	.	TRBJ1-1	TGCGCCAGCAGCCAAGGGACCTTAGGCACTGAAGCTTTCTTT	CASSQGTLGTEAFF
.	TRBV7-2	.	TRBJ1-1	TGTGCCAGCAGCTTAGACTGGATCACTGAAGCTTTCTTT	CASSLDWITEAFF
.	TRBV30	TRBD1	TRBJ2-7	TGTGCCTGGAGGCCATTTTGGGACAGGGGCTACGAGCAGTACTTC	CAWRPFWDRGYEQYF
.	TRBV2	.	TRBJ1-1	TGTGCCAGCAGTATATTCGTTAAGGAAGCTTTCTTT	CASSIFVKEAFF
.	TRBV7-6	TRBD2	TRBJ2-1	TGTGCCAGCAGCTTAGGGGGAGGGGTCTCCTACAATGAGCAGTTCTTC	CASSLGGGVSYNEQFF
.	TRBV7-9	.	TRBJ1-1	TGTGCCAGCAGCTACCACAGGGATTGGAACACTGAAGCTTTCTTT	CASSYHRDWNTEAFF
.	TRBV7-3	.	TRBJ1-3	TGTGCCAGCATCATTAAGGGGGGGCGCCGAGGAAACACCATATATTTT	CASIIKGGRRGNTIYF
.	TRBV18	.	TRBJ1-2	TGTGCCAGCTCACCTTTGGTTGTCCCAGGGGCCAACTATGGCTACACCTTC	CASSPLVVPGANYGYTF
once	TRBV10-3	.	TRBJ1-3	TGTGCCATCAGTGTAAAGGGCTCTGGAAACACCATATATTTT	CAISVKGSGNTIYF
.	TRBV20-1	.	TRBJ1-1	TGCAGTGCTAGTCTTACGGTGAACACTGAAGCTTTCTTT	CSASLTVNTEAFF
.	TRBV5-1	.	TRBJ2-1	TGCGCCAGCAGCGCCGGGACGGAAAACAATGAGCAGTTCTTC	CASSAGTENNEQFF
.	TRBV19	.	TRBJ2-3	TGTGCCAGTAGTCTCGGGGCCGACACAGATACGCAGTATTTT	CASSLGADTDTQYF
.	TRBV9	TRBD1	TRBJ1-6	TGTGCCAGCAGCCCCGGGGGACAGGGCAATTCACCCCTCCACTTT	CASSPGGQGNSPLHF
once	TRBV7-8	TRBD1	TRBJ1-1	TGTGCCAGCAGCTTAGGGCCAGGGGGTATGGCGGCTTTCTTT	CASSLGPGGMAAFF
.	TRBV2	.	TRBJ2-7	TGTGCCAGCAGACCGGGTCGGGGGATACCGGGACAATTCACCTACGAGCAGTACTTC	CASRPGRGIPGQFTYEQYF
.	TRBV5-8	TRBD2	TRBJ2-3	TGTGCCAGCAGCTTGTTGCTAGCGGGACCAGATACGCAGTATTTT	CASSLLLAGPDTQYF
.	TRBV25-1	TRBD1	TRBJ1-1	TGTGCCAGCAGTGCAGGGGGCACTGAAGCTTTCTTT	CASSAGGTEAFF
once	TRBV2	.	TRBJ1-2	TGTGCCAGCAGTGAACCCCCGGGAATGAACTATGGCTACACCTTC	CASSEPPGMNYGYTF
.	TRBV30	.	TRBJ2-1	TGTGCCTGGGCCTCTCAGAGGGCCTTGAATGAGCAGTTCTTC	CAWASQRALNEQFF
.	TRBV7-9	TRBD1	TRBJ2-7	TGTGCCAGCAGACGGGACAGGGTAGAGCAGTACTTC	CASRRDRVEQYF
.	TRBV6-2/TRBV6-3	TRBD2	TRBJ2-7	TGTGCCAGCAGTTTACGGGGAGGGTCCTACGAGCAGTACTTC	CASSLRGGSYEQYF
.	TRBV6-5	.	TRBJ1-5	TGTGCCAGCAGTTACTCAAGGGGAGGGCAGCCCCAGCATTTT	CASSYSRGGQPQHF